This T cell receptor beta chain was captured in a study of identical twins. Germline V gene data show CDR1 as SGHDN and CDR2 as FVKESK. J was trimmed by 2 bases and V by 1 base; bases with no gene match: 5. The CDR3 is 15 residues long. In this sample, this clonotype turned up a few times. TCRdb processed the 5' RACE reads anew with MiXCR; each CDR3 protein has one entry. The sample lists about 660,000 distinct CDR3 sequences, 8.6% occurring once. These same records also appear under a second study, on yellow fever vaccine responses in identical twins.

The chain links TRBV14 to TRBJ2-7, with 7 bases aligning to TRBD1. This TCR came from a woman between 18 and 29 years old in good health. The sample consisted of PBMCs. This CDR3 is CASSQVQGVAYEQYF. In DNA, the CDR3 is TGTGCCAGCAGCCAAGTTCAGGGGGTAGCCTACGAGCAGTACTTC.